Presented here are 11 T cell receptor beta chains from one specimen sequenced in a study of T cells in Graves' hyperthyroidism and ophthalmopathy. RNA transcripts provided the source from which TCR beta CDR3 regions were amplified. The HTBI primer set drove a first-round RT-PCR of the TCR CDR3. TCRdb called the multiplex PCR reads again in MiXCR, with one record for every CDR3 protein. The sample consists of 300,000 to 350,000 distinct CDR3 sequences, approximately 16% of them appearing once. Input material: blood. These receptors came from a man aged 25-45 years with Graves' hyperthyroidism.

The gene calls are TRBV12-5 and TRBJ2-6; no reliable D call. V lost 0 bases, J lost 0 bases, and 12 bases lay in between. In germline, CDR1 is LGHNT, CDR2 FRNRAP. The CDR3 is 18 residues long. The CDR3 sequence is CASGLVVQLPSGANVLTF. In DNA form, the CDR3 reads TGTGCTAGTGGTTTGGTAGTACAGCTTCCCTCTGGGGCCAACGTCCTGACTTTC.

This clonotype was found many times. The V call is TRBV30, the J call TRBJ1-1; no clear D. The germline V gene has CDR1 GTSNPN and CDR2 SVGIG (reference sequence). The CDR3 loop spans 15 amino acids. The germline V and J ends were trimmed by 4 bases and 0 bases, with 15 bases remaining between them. The CDR3 is CAWTRGVSMNTEAFF. In nucleotides, the CDR3 is TGTGCCTGGACCCGAGGTGTTTCTATGAACACTGAAGCTTTCTTT.

This clonotype has at least ten counts. V gene TRBV3-1 combines with J gene TRBJ2-1; 11 bases line up with TRBD2. CDR3 length: 16 residues. V dropped 1 base and J dropped 1; count of bases not matched to a gene: 0. Germline CDR1 reads LGHDT; CDR2 reads YNNKEL (reference sequence). The CDR3 DNA follows: TGTGCCAGCAGCCAAGTAGCGGGAGGGTCCTACAATGAGCAGTTCTTC. Translation: CASSQVAGGSYNEQFF.

The chain joins TRBV10-1 to TRBJ2-5; the D is unclear. The germline gives CDR1 WNHNN, CDR2 SYGVQD (reference sequence). The CDR3 runs to 14 residues. The germline V and J ends were trimmed by 2 bases and 2 bases, with 9 bases remaining between them. DNA for the CDR3: TGCGCCAGCAGTGAGAGCAACGGGCAAGAGACCCAGTACTTC. This codes for CASSESNGQETQYF.

This clonotype was observed at least ten times. The rearrangement links TRBV28 to TRBJ2-7; D is possibly TRBD1 or TRBD2 (5 bases each). The V gene lost 3 bases and the J gene lost 1 base, with 19 bases spanning the gap. The CDR3 is made up of 17 amino acids. CDR1 MDHEN and CDR2 SYDVKM come from the germline V gene. This chain's CDR3 is CASSLTPGAGGSYEQYF. DNA of the CDR3: TGTGCCAGCAGTTTGACCCCTGGGGCGGGCGGATCCTACGAGCAGTACTTC.

This clonotype was detected ten times or more. The gene calls are TRBV20-1 and TRBJ2-3; D perhaps matches TRBD2 (6 bases). This CDR3 has 14 amino acids. The V end lost 0 bases, the J end lost 4 bases, and 11 bases lay between the germline ends. Germline V CDR1 and CDR2: DFQATT, SNEGSKA (reference sequence). The DNA for the CDR3 is TGCAGTGCTAGAGATCGGAGGGTACCAGATACGCAGTATTTT. It yields the protein CSARDRRVPDTQYF.

With respect to this clonotype: This may come from a read error, since a much larger clone is one base off. The chain is built from TRBV28 and TRBJ2-1; D may be TRBD2 (6 bases). The ends were cut back, 5 bases at V and 10 bases at J, with 21 bases in the middle. Germline-derived CDR1 and CDR2 are MDHEN and SYDVKM. The CDR3 extends over 15 amino acids. The CDR3 spells CASSPISGTNYEQFF. The CDR3 bases are TGTGCCAGCAGTCCAATTAGCGGTACAAATTACGAGCAGTTCTTC. Full variable domain (rest looked up from reference TRBV28 and TRBJ2-1): DVKVTQSSRYLVKRTGEKVFLECVQDMDHENMFWYRQDPGLGLRLIYFSYDVKMKEKGDIPEGYSVSREKKERFSLILESASTNQTSMYLCASSPISGTNYEQFFGPGTRLTVL.

The chain uses TRBV5-1 and TRBJ2-6, with D unclear. The CDR3 contains 15 residues. Trimming took off 4 bases at V and 0 bases at J, with 8 bases between the two ends. CDR1 is SGHRS and CDR2 is YFSETQ in the germline V gene. The CDR3 loop is CASSQQNSGANVLTF. As DNA, the CDR3 is TGCGCCAGCAGCCAACAGAACTCTGGGGCCAACGTCCTGACTTTC.

This clonotype has at least ten counts. The V gene is TRBV10-2, the J gene TRBJ2-7; D is perhaps TRBD1 (6 bases). The V end was cut by 5 bases, the J end by 0 bases, with 14 bases between. Germline-derived CDR1 and CDR2 are WSHSY and SAAADI. CDR3 size: 15 residues. The CDR3 DNA follows: TGCGCCAGCAGTCAGCAGGGGAGATACTCCTACGAGCAGTACTTC. Encoded protein: CASSQQGRYSYEQYF.

This clonotype appeared many times. This sequence joins TRBV2 and TRBJ2-2, with a tentative D call TRBD2 (6 bases). Between the trimmed V and J ends, which lost 2 bases and 6 bases, there was a span of 22 bases. The germline V gene has CDR1 SNHLY and CDR2 FYNNEI. This CDR3 spans 18 amino acids. The CDR3 nucleotides are TGTGCCAGCAGTGAAAAGTCGTGGGAGGTGTTTAATGCCGGGGAGCTGTTTTTT. This encodes CASSEKSWEVFNAGELFF.

In this sample, this clonotype turned up many times. This rearrangement joins TRBV28 to TRBJ2-1; 9 bases line up with TRBD1. The CDR3 extends over 15 amino acids. The germline V gene has CDR1 MDHEN and CDR2 SYDVKM. V shed 5 bases and J 5 bases; nucleotides not matched to a gene: 7. CDR3 sequence (DNA): TGTGCCAGCAGTCCAGAGGGACAGGGTGACAATGAGCAGTTCTTC. Its protein is CASSPEGQGDNEQFF.